Below, 4 T cell receptor beta chains from the same sample are listed, as sequenced in a study of regulatory T cells in long-lasting Graves disease. Sequencing libraries for TCR beta were prepared with iRepertoire HTBI primers and Arm-PCR of CDR3 regions. Each CDR3 protein is one row after TCRdb ran MiXCR on the multiplex PCR reads. The sample records 450,000 to 600,000 distinct CDR3 sequences, roughly 13% being singletons. Time point here: newly diagnosed GD, antithyroid drugs for less than 3 months. The TCR library was prepared using RNA isolated from PBMCs. These same data were also listed under a study on T cells in Graves' hyperthyroidism and ophthalmopathy.

Sample: peripheral blood mononuclear cells (PBMCs), taken at new diagnosis, from a patient treated with antithyroid drugs. Source of these receptors: a young man with Graves disease.

This chain joins TRBV15 and TRBJ2-7; 11 bases agree with TRBD2. This CDR3 region has 15 residues. The germline V gene encodes CDR1 LNHNV and CDR2 YYDKDF (reference sequence). V dropped 5 bases and J dropped 3; count of bases not matched to a gene: 6. CDR3 loop: CATSARLAGLYEQYF. The CDR3 region has the DNA TGTGCCACCAGCGCCAGACTAGCGGGACTCTACGAGCAGTACTTC.

The chain carries TRBV14 and TRBJ2-7, with 11 nucleotides matching TRBD2. V was clipped by 5 bases and J by 3 bases; unmatched bases: 18. Germline V gene sequence: CDR1 SGHDN, CDR2 FVKESK. This CDR3 spans 19 amino acids. The CDR3 loop is CASSNRYRYTSGRNYEQYF. The CDR3 DNA is TGTGCCAGCAGCAACCGGTACAGATATACTAGCGGGAGAAACTACGAGCAGTACTTC.

This clonotype was observed many times. This sequence joins TRBV24-1 and TRBJ1-1, with 10 positions matching TRBD1. J was trimmed by 5 bases and V by 9 bases; bases with no gene match: 5. Germline CDR1 KGHDR, CDR2 SFDVKD. The CDR3 sequence is 13 residues long. CDR3 in amino acids: CATAGQGETEAFF. CDR3 coding DNA: TGTGCCACCGCCGGACAGGGGGAAACTGAAGCTTTCTTT.

This clonotype was seen ten or more times. This rearrangement joins TRBV6-1 to TRBJ1-1; TRBD1 matches at 8 bases. The CDR3 length is 15 residues. Trimming removed 6 bases from V and 1 base from J; junction bases left unmatched: 7. Germline lookup yields CDR1 MNHNS and CDR2 SASEGT. CDR3 in amino acids: CASRGQVYGNTEAFF. CDR3 in DNA: TGTGCCAGCAGGGGACAGGTTTACGGGAACACTGAAGCTTTCTTT.